This T cell receptor beta chain is from a study of post-analysis software for immune sequencing data. Study-wide background: There were relapsing-remitting, secondary progressive and progressive-relapsing multiple sclerosis among the disease courses included.

As for this clonotype: Antigen unknown.

Sequencing libraries made from TCR beta cDNA carried unique molecular identifiers. TCRdb called the PCR reads again in MiXCR, with one record for every CDR3 protein. The sample holds some 690,000 distinct CDR3 sequences, 25% to 30% seen once. V was cut by 1 base and J by 4 bases, with 10 bases left in between. This CDR3 comprises 14 residues. The germline gives CDR1 LNHNV, CDR2 YYDKDF (reference sequence). The study, taken as a whole, reports: Controls had lower frequencies than patients of four or five TRBV segments, which included TRBV5-6, TRBV5-1 and TRBV20-1. Under F measure analysis, samples from one preparation batch co-clustered strongly.

This TCR was sampled from a girl aged 10 to 17 with multiple sclerosis. Material: blood. The V and J genes are TRBV15 and TRBJ1-1; maybe TRBD1 (5 bases). For the CDR3, the DNA is TGTGCCACCAGCAGAGCAGGGTCCGGCACTGAAGCTTTCTTT. Translated, it gives CATSRAGSGTEAFF.